This T cell receptor beta chain was obtained from a study of preoperative IRX-2 immunotherapy in early breast cancer. Germline V gene data show CDR1 as LGHNA and CDR2 as YNFKEQ. Trimming at V came to 4 bases and at J to 7 bases, leaving 2 bases not matched to a gene. The CDR3 runs 15 residues. TCRdb's copy holds only in-frame clones and misses some; the assay was immunoSEQ multiplex PCR. This sample yields around 13,000 clones, of which approximately 90% are seen a single time; about 27% belongs to the top ten. Treatment defined: preoperative locoregional IRX-2 cytokine immunotherapy. Samples came from a phase Ib trial of preoperative locoregional IRX-2 cytokine immunotherapy. About this clone itself: The sample has other DNA sequences that encode this CDR3 too.

The chain combines TRBV4-2 with TRBJ2-1; 15 bases line up with TRBD2. This sample was taken from a patient treated with IRX-2 immunotherapy. The receptor was derived from a human donor with breast cancer. CDR3 nucleotides: TGTGCCAGCAGCCCCGGGACTAGCGGGGGGAATGAGCAGTTCTTC. Its translation: CASSPGTSGGNEQFF.